Included here is one T cell receptor (beta chain) sequence, with context. The antigen remains unidentified. The sample belongs to a study of CD8+CD57+ T cells in acquired aplastic anemia. The study's findings and limits: Researchers report that fewer than 35 CD8+ CDR3 sequences appeared in both patients and controls. A significant difference in CD8+ Simpson's diversity between patients and controls was not found.

The CDR3 length is 13 residues. CDR1 is LNHNV, CDR2 YYDKDF, per germline (reference sequence). Trimming cost V 0 bases and J 14 bases; bases outside gene matches: 2. The use of genomic DNA as template underpinned the TCR beta VDJ and CDR3 profiling. MiXCR, run by TCRdb on the reads, gives a single entry per CDR3 protein. The repertoire includes around 200,000 distinct CDR3 sequences, nearly 65% of them detected once, and about 44% sits in the top ten. Sequencing involved patients with CD8+CD57+ cell expansion previously shown by flow cytometry. The diagnosis in all patients was severe acquired aplastic anemia. Patients were untreated when blood was sampled.

This chain links TRBV15 with TRBJ2-1; 12 nucleotides align to TRBD2. The clonotype originates from a human donor with aplastic anemia. Material for sequencing was sorted CD4+, CD8+, or CD8+CD57+ T cells (not recorded which) from PBMCs. CDR3 loop: CATSREGLAGKFF. DNA for the CDR3: TGTGCCACCAGCAGAGAAGGACTAGCGGGGAAGTTCTTC.